The subject of this entry is one T cell receptor (beta chain). Original analysis: Amplification from reference gene primers served as the basis for estimated nucleated cell counts. Assay used: immunoSEQ multiplex PCR; TCRdb lists only in-frame clones, some missing. The D gene and trimming were derived from the DNA, and the V and J assignments and clone size from that table. The data contain some 450,000 clones, roughly 90% of them singletons. Seattle patients were enrolled while actively infected and followed longitudinally. The CDR3 is 15 residues long. The ends lost 4 bases at V and 7 bases at J; junction bases unmatched: 9. The germline V gene encodes CDR1 MGHRA and CDR2 YSYEKL. The data belong to a study of blood T cell repertoires in COVID-19. In the study overall: The United States, Italy and Spain supplied acute and convalescent COVID-19 samples.

The specimen was peripheral blood. The TCR was taken from a man aged 18-30 years with COVID-19, enrolled during active disease. This rearrangement joins TRBV4-1 to TRBJ1-4, with 7 bases lining up with TRBD1. This CDR3 reads CASSPRQGVGEKLFF. CDR3 sequence (DNA): TGCGCCAGCAGCCCTCGACAGGGAGTGGGTGAAAAACTGTTTTTT.